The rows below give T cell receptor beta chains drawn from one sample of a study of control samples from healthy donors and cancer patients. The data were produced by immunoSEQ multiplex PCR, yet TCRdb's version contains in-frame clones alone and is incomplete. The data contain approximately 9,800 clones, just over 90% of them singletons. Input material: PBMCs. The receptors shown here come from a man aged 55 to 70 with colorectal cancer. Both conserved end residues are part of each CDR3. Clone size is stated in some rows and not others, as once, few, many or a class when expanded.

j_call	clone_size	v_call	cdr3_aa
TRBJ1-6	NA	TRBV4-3	CASSQEGGGYSPLHF
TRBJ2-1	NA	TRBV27	CASSLSVRSGEQFF
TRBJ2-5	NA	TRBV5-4	CASSPGRGQETQYF
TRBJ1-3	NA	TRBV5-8	CASSPRRSGNTIYF
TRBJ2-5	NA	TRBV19	CASSMREQETQYF
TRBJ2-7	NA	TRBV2	CASSGPFRGGEQYF
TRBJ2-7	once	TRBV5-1	CASSGQPGQGGEEQYF
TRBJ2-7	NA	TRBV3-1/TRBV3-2	CASSQITGSSYEQYF
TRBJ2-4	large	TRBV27	CATRIGNIQYF
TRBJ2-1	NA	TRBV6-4	CASSDLAGFYNEQFF
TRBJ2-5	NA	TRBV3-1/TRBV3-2	CASSQGLTPQYF
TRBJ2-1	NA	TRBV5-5	CASSLRTGVGNEQFF
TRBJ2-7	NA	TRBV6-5	CAGSYSRGDKYF
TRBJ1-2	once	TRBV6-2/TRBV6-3	CASSLLAGGNYGYTF
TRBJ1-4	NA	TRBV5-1	CASSIQGRDEKLFF
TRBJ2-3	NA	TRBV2	CASRARNRGDTQYF
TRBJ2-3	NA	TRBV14	CASSQRGTDTQYF
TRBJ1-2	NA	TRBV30	CASQGAGQGALHF
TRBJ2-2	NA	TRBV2	CASSGRQNTGELFF
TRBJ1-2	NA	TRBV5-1	CASSDNKQGSSGYGYTF
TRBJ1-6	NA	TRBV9	CASSVKGGSGPLHF
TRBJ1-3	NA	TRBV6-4	CASSERAAGNTIYF
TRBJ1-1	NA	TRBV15	CATSRDIGRLGTEAFF
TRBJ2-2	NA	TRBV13	CASSARLAGGPNTGELFF
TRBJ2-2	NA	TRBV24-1	CATSDSPRPTTGELFF
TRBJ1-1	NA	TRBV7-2	CASSLAFQGGTEAFF
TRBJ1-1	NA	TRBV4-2	CASSQAPATEAFF
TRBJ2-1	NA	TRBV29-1	CSGGRGYNEQFF
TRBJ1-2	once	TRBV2	CASTRWERQDGYTF
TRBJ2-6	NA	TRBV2	CARKGVSGANVLTF
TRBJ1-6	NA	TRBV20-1	CSASNPRRNSPLHF
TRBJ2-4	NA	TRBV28	CASTINYRGRNIQYF
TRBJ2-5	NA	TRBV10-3	CAISESDVETQYF
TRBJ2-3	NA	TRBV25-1	CASSLQGTDTQYF
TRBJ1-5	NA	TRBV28	CASSLGPRPGRGFGQPQHF
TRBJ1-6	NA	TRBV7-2	CASGQDMTPLHF